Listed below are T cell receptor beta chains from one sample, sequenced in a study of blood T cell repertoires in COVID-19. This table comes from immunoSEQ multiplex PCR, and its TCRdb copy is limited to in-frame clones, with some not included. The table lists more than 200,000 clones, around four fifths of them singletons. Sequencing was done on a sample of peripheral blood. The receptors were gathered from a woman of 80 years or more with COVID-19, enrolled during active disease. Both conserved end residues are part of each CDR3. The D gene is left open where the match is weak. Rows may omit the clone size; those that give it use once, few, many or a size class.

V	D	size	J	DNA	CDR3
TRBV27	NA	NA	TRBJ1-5	TGTGCCAGCAGTTTCCAGGATAAAAATCGGCCCCAGCATTTT	CASSFQDKNRPQHF
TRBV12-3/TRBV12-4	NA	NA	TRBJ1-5	TGTGCCAGCAGTTATTCGGTTCAGCCCCAGCATTTT	CASSYSVQPQHF
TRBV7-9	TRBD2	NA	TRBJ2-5	TGTGCCAGCAGCTTAGCCGGACTAGAAGAGACCCAGTACTTC	CASSLAGLEETQYF
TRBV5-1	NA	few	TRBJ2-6	TGCGCCAGCAGCTTGGCCCAGGGGCCTGGGGCCAACGTCCTGACTTTC	CASSLAQGPGANVLTF
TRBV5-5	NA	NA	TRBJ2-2	TGTGCCAGCAGCTCCTCACTAGCTCATTCCGGGGAGCTGTTTTTT	CASSSSLAHSGELFF
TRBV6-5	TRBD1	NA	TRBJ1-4	TGTGCCAGCAGTCCAGGGGGCGCGAGGGAAAAACTGTTTTTT	CASSPGGAREKLFF
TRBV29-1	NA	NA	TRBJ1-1	TGCAGCGCGCAGAACACTGAAGCTTTCTTT	CSAQNTEAFF
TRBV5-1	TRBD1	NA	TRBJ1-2	TGCGCCAGCAGCTTGGATGGGACAGGGGGCAGCTATGGCTACACCTTC	CASSLDGTGGSYGYTF
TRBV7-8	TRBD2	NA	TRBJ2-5	TGTGCCAGCAGCCGGGACTATCAAGAGACCCAGTACTTC	CASSRDYQETQYF
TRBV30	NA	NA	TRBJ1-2	TGTGCCTGGAGTGCTTCGGGCTATGGCTACACCTTC	CAWSASGYGYTF
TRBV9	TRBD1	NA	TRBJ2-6	TGTGCCAGCAGCGCTCGACAGGGGTTCTTCGATGGGGCCAACGTCCTGACTTTC	CASSARQGFFDGANVLTF
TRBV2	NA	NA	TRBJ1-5	TGTGCCAGCAGGGGTACAGGGACCTGGAGCAATCAGCCCCAGCATTTT	CASRGTGTWSNQPQHF
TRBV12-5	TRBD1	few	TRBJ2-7	TGTGCTAGTGGTTTGGGGGACAGGGGGTACGAGCAGTACTTC	CASGLGDRGYEQYF
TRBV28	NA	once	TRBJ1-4	TGTGCCAGCAGTCCCCGACAGGTTTCAACTAATGAAAAACTGTTTTTT	CASSPRQVSTNEKLFF
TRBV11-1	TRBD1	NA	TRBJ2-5	TGTGCCAGCAGAGGACAGGGGGCAGCGAAGACCCAGTACTTC	CASRGQGAAKTQYF
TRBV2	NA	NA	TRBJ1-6	TGTGCCAGCAGTGAACAGTTGGGGGGTACACTCCACTTT	CASSEQLGGTLHF
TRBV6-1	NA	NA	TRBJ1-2	TGTGCCAGCAGTGAACAGGGTCGGAATGGCTACACCTTC	CASSEQGRNGYTF
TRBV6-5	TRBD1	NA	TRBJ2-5	TGTGCCAGCAGCGTAGTCAGGGGGGAGACCCAGTACTTC	CASSVVRGETQYF
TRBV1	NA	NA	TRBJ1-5	TGCACCAGCAGCCAACGAAGATCTCTAGCCCGACAGGGCGGCAATCAGCCCCAGCATTTT	CTSSQRRSLARQGGNQPQHF
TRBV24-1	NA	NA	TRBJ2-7	TGTGCCACCACGGGTAACACCTACGAGCAGTACTTC	CATTGNTYEQYF
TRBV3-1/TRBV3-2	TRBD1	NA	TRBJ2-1	TGTGCCAGCAGCCAAGGGACAGGATTTGAGCAGTTCTTC	CASSQGTGFEQFF
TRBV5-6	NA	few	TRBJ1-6	TGTGCCAGCAGCTTGGCCCCAGGATCACCCCTCCACTTT	CASSLAPGSPLHF
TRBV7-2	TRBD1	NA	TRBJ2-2	TGTGCCAGCAGCTTAGAAGCGGGGACAGGGGACAAAAACGGGGAGCTGTTTTTT	CASSLEAGTGDKNGELFF
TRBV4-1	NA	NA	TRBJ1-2	TGCGCCAGCAGCATCCGTTGGGGGGGTAGCGGCTACACCTTC	CASSIRWGGSGYTF
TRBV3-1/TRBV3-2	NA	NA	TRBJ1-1	TGTGCCAGCAGCCCCTTACCCCAGGGAACTGAAGCTTTCTTT	CASSPLPQGTEAFF
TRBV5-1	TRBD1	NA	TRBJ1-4	TGCGCCAGCAGCGCCGGGACAGAGGGCGAAAAACTGTTTTTT	CASSAGTEGEKLFF
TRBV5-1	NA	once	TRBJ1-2	TGCGCCAGCAGCTTGGCGGGATATGGCTACACCTTC	CASSLAGYGYTF
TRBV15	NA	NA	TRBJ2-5	TGTGCCACCAGCAAAAGCACAGGGAACCAAGAGACCCAGTACTTC	CATSKSTGNQETQYF
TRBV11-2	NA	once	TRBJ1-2	TGTGCCAGCAGCTTAGTCTGGGGCGAGGGCTACACCTTC	CASSLVWGEGYTF
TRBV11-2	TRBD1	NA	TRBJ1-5	TGTGCCAGCAGCCCCGGGACAGGGACGCCCCAGCATTTT	CASSPGTGTPQHF
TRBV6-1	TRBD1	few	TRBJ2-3	TGTGCCAGCACTGACGGGACAGGAGGCACAGATACGCAGTATTTT	CASTDGTGGTDTQYF
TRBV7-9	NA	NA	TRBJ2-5	TGTGCCAGCAGCCCCCGGAGAAGGGGAGAGACCCAGTACTTC	CASSPRRRGETQYF
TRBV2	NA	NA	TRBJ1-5	TGTGCCAGCAGGAGACTTGACCCCAATCAGCCCCAGCATTTT	CASRRLDPNQPQHF
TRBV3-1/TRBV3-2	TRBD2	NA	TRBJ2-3	TGTGCCAGCAGCCAAACTAGCGGGGGGGTGGATACGCAGTATTTT	CASSQTSGGVDTQYF
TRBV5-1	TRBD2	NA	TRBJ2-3	TGCGCCAGCAGCTTGGCCATGGGGACTAGCGGGGGGCATTGGGCAGATACGCAGTATTTT	CASSLAMGTSGGHWADTQYF
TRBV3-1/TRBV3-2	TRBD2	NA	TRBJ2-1	TGTGCCAGCACCTCCGGGACTAGCGGGATATTGGCCTATGAGCAGTTCTTC	CASTSGTSGILAYEQFF
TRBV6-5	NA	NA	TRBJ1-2	TGTGCCAGCAGTTACTCGCGGGACGTTGGTGGCTACACCTTC	CASSYSRDVGGYTF